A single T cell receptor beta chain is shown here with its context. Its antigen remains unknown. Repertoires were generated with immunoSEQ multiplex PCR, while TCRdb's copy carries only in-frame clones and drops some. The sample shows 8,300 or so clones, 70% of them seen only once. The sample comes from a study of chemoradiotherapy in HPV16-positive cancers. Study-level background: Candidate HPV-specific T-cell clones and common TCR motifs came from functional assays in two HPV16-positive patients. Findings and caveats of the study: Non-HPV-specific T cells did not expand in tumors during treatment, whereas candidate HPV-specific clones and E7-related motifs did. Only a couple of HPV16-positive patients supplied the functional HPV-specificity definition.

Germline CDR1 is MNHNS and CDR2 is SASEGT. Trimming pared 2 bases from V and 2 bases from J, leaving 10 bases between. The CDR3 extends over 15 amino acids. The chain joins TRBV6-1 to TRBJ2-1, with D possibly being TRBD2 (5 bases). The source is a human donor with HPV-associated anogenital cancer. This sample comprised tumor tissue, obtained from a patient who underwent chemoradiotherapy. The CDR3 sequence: CASSEYPGTYNEQFF. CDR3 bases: TGTGCCAGCAGTGAATATCCGGGGACCTACAATGAGCAGTTCTTC.